A single sample gave rise to the 8 T cell receptor beta chains below, sequenced in a study of T cell repertoires in cytomegalovirus infection. TCRdb ran MiXCR on the reads and lists one entry per CDR3 protein. The data contain fewer than 400,000 distinct CDR3 sequences, roughly 20% of them seen just once; the ten biggest clones take up around 9.3%. Material for sequencing was PBMCs. These receptors all stem from a human donor in good health (CMV status not recorded). Some clones in this sample may be carry-over from other donors' samples.

This clonotype has more than one count but fewer than ten. The chain joins TRBV20-1 to TRBJ2-4; TRBD2 matches 11 bases. Germline values: CDR1 DFQATT, CDR2 SNEGSKA (reference sequence). V lost 2 bases and J lost 4; bases outside the gene matches: 7. The CDR3 is 16 residues long. The CDR3 sequence: CSARRGTSGRKNIQYF. CDR3 DNA sequence: TGCAGTGCTAGAAGGGGGACTAGCGGACGTAAAAACATTCAGTACTTC.

The table lists this clonotype with a few counts. CDR3 in amino acids: CASSLSSGLASPLHF. CDR3 DNA sequence: TGTGCCAGCAGTTTATCATCAGGGTTGGCTTCACCCCTCCACTTT. The J gene is TRBJ1-6, the V gene TRBV27; tentative D call: TRBD1 (5 bases). The CDR3 spans 15 residues. The germline V gene has CDR1 MNHEY and CDR2 SMNVEV (reference sequence). Trimming removed 0 bases from V and 9 bases from J, with 12 bases in between.

A few counts support this clonotype. The V and J genes are TRBV12-3 or TRBV12-4 and TRBJ2-2; D is possibly TRBD1 or TRBD2 (5 bases each). The CDR3 extends over 11 amino acids. The V end lost 8 bases, the J end lost 6 bases, and 7 bases lay between the germline ends. The CDR3 reads CASEGPGELFF. The CDR3 coding sequence is TGTGCCAGCGAGGGGCCCGGGGAGCTGTTTTTT.

This chain connects TRBV20-1 to TRBJ2-1; weak D call: TRBD2 (5 bases). Between the trimmed V and J ends, which lost 3 bases and 7 bases, there was a span of 10 bases. CDR1 DFQATT and CDR2 SNEGSKA come from the germline V gene (reference sequence). This CDR3 spans 12 amino acids. Here the CDR3 DNA reads TGCAGTGCTAGTTCTGGAGGAAATGAGCAGTTCTTC. Its translation is CSASSGGNEQFF.

This clonotype was seen only a few times. V usage is TRBV12-3 or TRBV12-4 and J usage is TRBJ1-1; no firm D call. This CDR3 contains 14 residues. Trimming took off 7 bases at V and 7 bases at J, with 19 bases between the two ends. For the CDR3, the DNA is TGTGCCAGCACCATTGACCGGCTGGCAGGTGAAGCTTTCTTT. It yields the protein CASTIDRLAGEAFF.

This clonotype was observed many times. The rearrangement links TRBV7-2 to TRBJ2-7; possible D gene TRBD2, 6 bases. The CDR3 contains 15 residues. V lost 2 bases and J lost 0, with 11 bases in between. Germline V gene sequence: CDR1 SGHTA, CDR2 FQGNSA. For the CDR3, the DNA is TGTGCCAGCAGCTTACGGACTACGAGCTCCTACGAGCAGTACTTC. Its translation is CASSLRTTSSYEQYF.

This clonotype was observed at least ten times. The V gene is TRBV27, the J gene TRBJ1-2; 8 bases align to TRBD1. Germline assignment: CDR1 MNHEY and CDR2 SMNVEV (reference sequence). The CDR3 is 16 residues long. The V gene end was trimmed by 3 bases and the J gene end by 3 bases; junction bases not matched to a gene: 9. As DNA, the CDR3 is TGTGCCAGCAGTTTTGCCCCCGGGACAGGCTACTATGGCTACACCTTC. Translating it yields CASSFAPGTGYYGYTF.

Concerning this clonotype itself: A much larger clone differs by one base, so this may be a read error. This sequence joins TRBV4-1 and TRBJ2-2; TRBD2 aligns across 7 bases. The CDR3 length is 16 residues. Germline V gives CDR1 MGHRA, CDR2 YSYEKL. Written as DNA, the CDR3 is TGCGCCAGCAGCCCCATCGGGGGGAGGGACGCCGGGGAGCCGTTTTTT. Translation gives CASSPIGGRDAGEPFF.